The 32 T cell receptor beta chains presented below share a single source sample, sequenced in a study of blood T cells in healthy people across ages. Next came a second PCR, run for roughly 6 to 11 cycles, which used a sample-barcoded 5' primer along with a J-beta primer mix. Each CDR3 protein is one row after TCRdb ran MiXCR on the 5' RACE reads. The table lists approximately 1.5 million distinct CDR3 sequences, about 42% of them singletons, with about 4.1% in the top ten. The specimen sequenced was blood. These receptors all stem from a woman aged 18-29 years in good health.

This clonotype was observed at least ten times. The CDR3 is CASSSGQGTYNEQFF. The CDR3 DNA reads as TGTGCCAGCAGTTCGGGTCAAGGGACCTACAATGAGCAGTTCTTC. The genes are TRBV7-2 and TRBJ2-1; D is uncertain. V was pared by 6 bases and J by 2 bases, with 14 bases between. The length of the CDR3 is 15 residues. Germline V gene data show CDR1 as SGHTA and CDR2 as FQGNSA.

The chain is built from TRBV4-2 and TRBJ2-3; perhaps TRBD2 as D (6 bases). The length of the CDR3 is 14 residues. The germline V gene encodes CDR1 LGHNA and CDR2 YNFKEQ. V was clipped by 2 bases and J by 4 bases, with 10 bases between them. CDR3 in DNA: TGTGCCAGCAGCCAAAAAGGAGGGTCAGATACGCAGTATTTT. Amino acid sequence: CASSQKGGSDTQYF.

This sequence joins TRBV12-3 or TRBV12-4 and TRBJ2-4, with TRBD1 identical over 7 bases. This CDR3 has 15 residues. Trimming removed 2 bases from V and 7 bases from J; junction bases left unmatched: 8. CDR3 bases: TGTGCCAGCAGTTTAAGGGGGCAGGTCGTCAACATTCAGTACTTC. Translated, it gives CASSLRGQVVNIQYF.

The V gene is TRBV20-1, the J gene TRBJ1-5; perhaps TRBD1 as D (5 bases). Trimming left V 3 bases short and J 3 bases short, with 9 bases between. The CDR3 has 13 amino acids. The germline V gene has CDR1 DFQATT and CDR2 SNEGSKA (reference sequence). The CDR3: CSASLGANQPQHF. In DNA, the CDR3 is TGCAGTGCTAGCTTAGGGGCCAATCAGCCCCAGCATTTT.

This chain links TRBV5-1 with TRBJ1-3; no definite D call. V was pared by 4 bases and J by 0 bases, with 11 bases between. The CDR3 contains 15 residues. CDR1 and CDR2 from the germline V gene are SGHRS and YFSETQ. CDR3 sequence: CASSTAGNSGNTIYF. CDR3 bases: TGCGCCAGCAGCACCGCCGGAAACTCTGGAAACACCATATATTTT.

The chain has TRBV28 and TRBJ1-4, with D perhaps matching TRBD1 (5 bases). Germline V CDR1 and CDR2: MDHEN, SYDVKM. Trimming stripped 6 bases from V and 8 bases from J, with 19 bases between. The CDR3 covers 15 residues. The CDR3 nucleotides read TGTGCCAGCAGACGGAGCGGGGCGTTTTTGGAAAAACTGTTTTTT. Residues: CASRRSGAFLEKLFF.

This chain uses TRBV5-1 with TRBJ2-3; no definite D call. The CDR3 has 14 residues. The germline V and J ends were trimmed by 2 bases and 2 bases, with 9 bases remaining between them. Looked up from germline, CDR1 is SGHRS and CDR2 is YFSETQ. The chain's CDR3 is CASSFYFPTDTQYF. Written as DNA, the CDR3 is TGCGCCAGCAGCTTTTACTTCCCCACAGATACGCAGTATTTT.

This clonotype has only a few counts. The chain has TRBV6-5 and TRBJ1-2, with 8 bases fitting TRBD1. The CDR3 spans 14 residues. Germline V gene data show CDR1 as MNHEY and CDR2 as SVGAGI. Losses at the gene ends were 5 bases for V and 5 bases for J; bases not matched to a gene: 7. The CDR3, as DNA: TGTGCCAGCAGTCGGGACAGGACAGGGTATGGCTACACCTTC. Translated, it gives CASSRDRTGYGYTF.

The chain recombines TRBV19 with TRBJ2-1; possible D gene TRBD1, 5 bases. CDR3 size: 13 residues. Deletions cut 9 bases from V and 9 bases from J, with 18 bases between. Germline CDR1 and CDR2: LNHDA and SQIVND (reference sequence). The CDR3: CASVDWGSGEQFF. CDR3 nucleotides: TGTGCCAGCGTGGATTGGGGCAGTGGTGAGCAGTTCTTC.

The chain couples TRBV28 to TRBJ1-2, with 8 bases fitting TRBD1. J was trimmed by 7 bases and V by 10 bases; bases with no gene match: 14. Per the germline V gene, CDR1 is MDHEN and CDR2 is SYDVKM. This CDR3 spans 14 amino acids. The CDR3 protein is CATLRVRGRSGYTF. The CDR3, as DNA: TGTGCCACCCTTCGGGTCAGGGGGCGTAGTGGCTACACCTTC.

The chain is built from TRBV7-3 and TRBJ2-3, with 12 bases aligning to TRBD2. After removal of 5 bases from V and 0 bases from J, the junction contained 9 bases not matched to a gene. The germline V gene encodes CDR1 SGHTA and CDR2 FQGTGA. The CDR3 totals 18 residues. The CDR3 bases are TGTGCCAGCAGCCCATACCCGGGGACTAGCGGGAGCACAGATACGCAGTATTTT. This sequence encodes CASSPYPGTSGSTDTQYF.

This clonotype showed up just a few times. The CDR3 loop reads CASSFRRAVGEQYF. The CDR3 nucleotides are TGTGCCAGCAGTTTCCGCAGGGCTGTGGGAGAGCAGTACTTC. The chain recombines TRBV27 with TRBJ2-7; TRBD1 is a possible D gene (5 bases). The CDR3 is 14 amino acids. V shed 3 bases and J shed 7 bases, with 16 bases lying between them. Germline V CDR1 and CDR2: MNHEY, SMNVEV (reference sequence).

The genes are TRBV29-1 and TRBJ1-4; 11 bases align to TRBD1. Looked up from germline, CDR1 is SQVTM and CDR2 is ANQGSEA. The CDR3 has 13 residues. V shed 7 bases and J 7 bases; nucleotides not matched to a gene: 5. This CDR3 reads CSAAGTGGEKLFF. The DNA of the CDR3 is TGCAGCGCGGCGGGGACAGGGGGTGAAAAACTGTTTTTT. Complete variable domain (other parts from reference TRBV29-1 and TRBJ1-4): SAVISQKPSRDICQRGTSLTIQCQVDSQVTMMFWYRQQPGQSLTLIATANQGSEATYESGFVIDKFPISRPNLTFSTLTVSNMSPEDSSIYLCSAAGTGGEKLFFGSGTQLSVL.

The chain is built from TRBV4-1 and TRBJ2-5; no definite D call. The end of the DNA is better explained by TRBJ2-7, so the J call may be wrong. Germline CDR1 and CDR2: MGHRA and YSYEKL. The CDR3 consists of 13 residues. CDR3 loop: CASSQDGSSEQYF. The CDR3 DNA reads as TGCGCCAGCAGCCAAGATGGTAGCAGCGAGCAGTACTTC.

The chain links TRBV12-3 or TRBV12-4 to TRBJ2-5; D is unresolved. The ends were cut back, 5 bases at V and 5 bases at J, with 12 bases in the middle. There are 13 residues in the CDR3. This CDR3 reads CASSPLVSETQYF. The CDR3 DNA is TGTGCCAGCAGTCCCCTAGTGTCCGAGACCCAGTACTTC.

The chain recombines TRBV12-3 or TRBV12-4 with TRBJ2-7, with D hard to call. The CDR3 runs 13 residues. Trimming took 6 bases from V and 7 from J, leaving 16 bases between them. The CDR3 DNA sequence: TGTGCCAGCAGACAGACTCCTTCGGATGAGCAGTACTTC. Encoded protein: CASRQTPSDEQYF.

This clonotype was counted once. The rearrangement uses TRBV14 and TRBJ2-1; 14 bases are shared with TRBD2. Trimming took 4 bases from V and 7 from J; bases not matched to a gene: 9. CDR3 length: 17 amino acids. Germline CDR1 and CDR2: SGHDN and FVKESK. CDR3 coding DNA: TGTGCCAGCAGCCTTCTCCGGACTAGCGGGAGGAGAAATGAGCAGTTCTTC. Its translation: CASSLLRTSGRRNEQFF.

This clonotype was seen a few times. The CDR3 DNA reads TGTGCCAGCAGCTTAGGAGGGAAGTGGTACAATGAGCAGTTCTTC. Its translation is CASSLGGKWYNEQFF. The chain is built from TRBV7-9 and TRBJ2-1; tentative D call: TRBD2 (5 bases). The V end was cut by 1 base, the J end by 4 bases, with 11 bases between. CDR1 and CDR2 (germline): SEHNR, FQNEAQ (reference sequence). The CDR3 totals 15 residues.

The chain couples TRBV7-9 to TRBJ1-4, with 7 positions matching TRBD1. After removal of 5 bases from V and 7 bases from J, the junction contained 13 bases not matched to a gene. The CDR3 consists of 16 residues. Germline CDR1 reads SEHNR; CDR2 reads FQNEAQ (reference sequence). The CDR3: CASSDHRRGLVEKLFF. The CDR3 DNA follows: TGTGCCAGCAGCGACCATAGGAGGGGGCTTGTTGAAAAACTGTTTTTT.

The chain recombines TRBV4-2 with TRBJ1-5; D might be TRBD1 (6 bases). The CDR3 is 15 amino acids. Between the trimmed V and J ends, which lost 2 bases and 4 bases, there was a span of 12 bases. Germline-derived CDR1 and CDR2 are LGHNA and YNFKEQ. As DNA, the CDR3 is TGTGCCAGCAGCCAACCCGGACAGTGGAATCAGCCCCAGCATTTT. Encoded protein: CASSQPGQWNQPQHF.

V and J are TRBV13 and TRBJ1-1; 7 bases line up with TRBD1. This CDR3 has 18 amino acids. Germline loops: CDR1 PRHDT, CDR2 FYEKMQ (reference sequence). The ends lost 5 bases at V and 0 bases at J; junction bases unmatched: 15. CDR3: CASSGFLGQSRMNTEAFF. DNA for the CDR3: TGTGCCAGCAGCGGCTTTCTGGGACAGAGTCGTATGAACACTGAAGCTTTCTTT. Using reference TRBV13 and TRBJ1-1 for the parts outside the CDR3, the full variable domain is AAGVIQSPRHLIKEKRETATLKCYPIPRHDTVYWYQQGPGQDPQFLISFYEKMQSDKGSIPDRFSAQQFSDYHSELNMSSLELGDSALYFCASSGFLGQSRMNTEAFFGQGTRLTVV.

This clonotype was detected a few times. This CDR3 reads CSVVWAYNEQFF. The CDR3 DNA is TGCAGCGTTGTATGGGCCTACAATGAGCAGTTCTTC. The chain links TRBV29-1 to TRBJ2-1; D is ambiguous. The CDR3 runs 12 residues. The germline gives CDR1 SQVTM, CDR2 ANQGSEA. Trimming took off 4 bases at V and 2 bases at J, with 6 bases between the two ends.

A few counts support this clonotype. DNA for the CDR3: TGCAGCGTTGAAGATCGCGGACAGGTTCGGTCCTACAATGAGCAGTTCTTC. Residues: CSVEDRGQVRSYNEQFF. The chain uses TRBV29-1 and TRBJ2-1; the match to TRBD1 covers 7 bases. This CDR3 region has 17 residues. CDR1 is SQVTM, CDR2 ANQGSEA, per germline. V trimming: 0 bases; J trimming: 1 base; junction bases outside the gene matches: 9.

This sequence joins TRBV15 and TRBJ2-1; possibly TRBD1 or TRBD2 for D (5 bases each). The germline V and J ends were trimmed by 1 base and 5 bases, with 6 bases remaining between them. This CDR3 is 13 amino acids long. CDR1 is LNHNV, CDR2 YYDKDF, per germline (reference sequence). The DNA of the CDR3 is TGTGCCACCAGCAGAGGGGGGAACAATGAGCAGTTCTTC. Protein product: CATSRGGNNEQFF.

This clonotype appeared once. The CDR3 loop reads CASNQSGVVYNEQFF. CDR3 nucleotide sequence: TGCGCCAGCAACCAGTCAGGGGTGGTCTACAATGAGCAGTTCTTC. The chain uses TRBV4-3 and TRBJ2-1, with a tentative D call TRBD1 (6 bases). This CDR3 spans 15 amino acids. Between the trimmed V and J ends, which lost 7 bases and 3 bases, there was a span of 16 bases. Germline V gives CDR1 LGHNA, CDR2 YSLEER.

The chain uses TRBV7-2 and TRBJ2-1; 11 positions match TRBD2. Unmatched junction bases numbered 9, after V lost 1 base and J lost 10 bases. Germline assignment: CDR1 SGHTA and CDR2 FQGNSA. The CDR3 is 16 amino acids. CDR3: CASSLESGLAEVEQFF. The DNA of the CDR3 is TGTGCCAGCAGCTTAGAGTCGGGACTAGCGGAGGTAGAGCAGTTCTTC.

Comments on this clonotype: A single base separates this from a much larger clone, so it may be a read error. The V and J genes are TRBV6-5 and TRBJ2-3, with 11 positions matching TRBD2. The CDR3 length is 16 residues. Per germline, CDR1 MNHEY and CDR2 SVGAGI. The V segment lost 8 bases and the J segment 4 bases; nucleotides outside the gene matches: 11. CDR3 protein: CASRPSGGFFADTQYF. In DNA form, the CDR3 reads TGTGCCAGCCGCCCTAGCGGGGGGTTTTTCGCAGATACGCAGTATTTT.

V gene TRBV6-5 combines with J gene TRBJ1-2; D remains unclear. V lost 2 bases and J 6 bases, leaving 13 bases between the germline ends. Germline V gene sequence: CDR1 MNHEY, CDR2 SVGAGI. The CDR3 loop spans 14 amino acids. CDR3: CASSYVLDLNGYTF. CDR3 sequence (DNA): TGTGCCAGCAGTTACGTCCTGGACCTAAATGGCTACACCTTC.

The chain recombines TRBV4-1 with TRBJ2-1, with D possibly matching TRBD2 (6 bases). This CDR3 region has 14 residues. Germline V lookup: CDR1 MGHRA, CDR2 YSYEKL. With 7 bases removed from V and 7 bases from J, the gap between germline ends came to 17 bases. The chain's CDR3 is CASTKLGGRNEQFF. CDR3 in DNA: TGCGCCAGCACGAAATTGGGGGGAAGGAATGAGCAGTTCTTC.

This clonotype was seen ten or more times. The V gene is TRBV3-1, the J gene TRBJ1-2, with D uncertain. Germline values: CDR1 LGHDT, CDR2 YNNKEL (reference sequence). The CDR3 loop spans 14 amino acids. Deletions cut 1 base from V and 0 bases from J, with 6 bases between. This CDR3 is CASSQGPANYGYTF. The CDR3 DNA reads TGTGCCAGCAGCCAAGGACCAGCTAACTATGGCTACACCTTC.

This clonotype has a single count. V is TRBV7-2 and J is TRBJ2-5; D perhaps matches TRBD2 (5 bases). CDR3 length: 17 residues. Germline lookup yields CDR1 SGHTA and CDR2 FQGNSA. V lost 4 bases and J 3 bases, leaving 21 bases between the germline ends. The CDR3 bases are TGTGCCAGCAGCTACCAGCCTCAATGGAGCGGAGAAGAGACCCAGTACTTC. Translated: CASSYQPQWSGEETQYF.

There are many counts of this clonotype. The chain couples TRBV13 to TRBJ2-3; 8 nucleotides agree with TRBD2. V trimming: 3 bases; J trimming: 0 bases; junction bases outside the gene matches: 14. This CDR3 has 19 residues. Germline values: CDR1 PRHDT, CDR2 FYEKMQ (reference sequence). DNA for the CDR3: TGTGCCAGCAGCTTCCGCTTGAATGAGCAGCGGGGGAGCACAGATACGCAGTATTTT. Its translation: CASSFRLNEQRGSTDTQYF.